This T cell receptor (beta chain) came from a study of T-cell memory formation after mild COVID-19. Study at large: TCR clusters were largely donor specific.

TCRdb re-derived calls from the 5' RACE reads in MiXCR, one entry per CDR3 protein. The sample carries 250,000 to 300,000 distinct CDR3 sequences, roughly 16% recorded once. Only one count was recorded for this clonotype. Antigen unknown. Trimming took 8 bases from V and 4 from J, leaving 20 bases between them. This CDR3 is 15 amino acids long. Germline CDR1 LNHDA, CDR2 SQIVND (reference sequence). Overall study findings and caveats: Contracting clones localized mainly to CM and EM when CD4+ and mainly to EMRA when CD8+.

The chain is built from TRBV19 and TRBJ1-1; tentative D call: TRBD1 (6 bases). This TCR was recovered from a man in his late teens or twenties who had mild COVID-19 (a few samples of this study predate the infection). Cell type and time point are not known. Sequenced material: PBMCs or a T cell subset sorted from them (not recorded which). The DNA for the CDR3 is TGTGCCAGTTGTCCGGACGAGGGGGAGGGCACTGAAGCTTTCTTT. Translating gives CASCPDEGEGTEAFF.